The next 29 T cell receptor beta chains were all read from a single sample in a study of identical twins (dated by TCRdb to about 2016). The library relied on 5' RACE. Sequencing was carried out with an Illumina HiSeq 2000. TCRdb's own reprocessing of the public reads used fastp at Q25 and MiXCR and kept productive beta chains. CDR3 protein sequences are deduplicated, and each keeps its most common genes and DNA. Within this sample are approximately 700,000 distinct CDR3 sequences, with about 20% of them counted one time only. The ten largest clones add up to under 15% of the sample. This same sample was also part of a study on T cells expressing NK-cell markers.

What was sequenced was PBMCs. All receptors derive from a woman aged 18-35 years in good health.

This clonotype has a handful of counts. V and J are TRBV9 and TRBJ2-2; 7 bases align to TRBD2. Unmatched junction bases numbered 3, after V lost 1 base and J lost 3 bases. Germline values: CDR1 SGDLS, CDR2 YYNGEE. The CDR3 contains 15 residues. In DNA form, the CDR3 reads TGTGCCAGCAGCGTATCCGGGGGGTACACCGGGGAGCTGTTTTTT. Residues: CASSVSGGYTGELFF.

The CDR3 DNA follows: TGTGCCAGCGGTCTCGAGGTTGAGCTGTTTTTT. This encodes CASGLEVELFF. The chain is built from TRBV12-3 or TRBV12-4 and TRBJ2-2, with D unresolved. V was pared by 8 bases and J by 11 bases, with 12 bases between. The CDR3 runs to 11 residues.

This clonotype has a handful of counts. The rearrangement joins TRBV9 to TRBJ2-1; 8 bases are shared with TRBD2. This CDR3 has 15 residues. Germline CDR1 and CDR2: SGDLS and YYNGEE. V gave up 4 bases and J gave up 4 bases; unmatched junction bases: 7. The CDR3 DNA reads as TGTGCCAGCAGCCCCGGGGGGGCTTGGTACAATGAGCAGTTCTTC. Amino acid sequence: CASSPGGAWYNEQFF.

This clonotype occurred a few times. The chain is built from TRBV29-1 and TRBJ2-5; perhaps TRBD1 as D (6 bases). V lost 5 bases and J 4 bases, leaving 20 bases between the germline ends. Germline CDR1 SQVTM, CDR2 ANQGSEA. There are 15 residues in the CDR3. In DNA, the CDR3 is TGCAGCGTTACCCCGGGACAACCTGCTGCAGAGACCCAGTACTTC. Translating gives CSVTPGQPAAETQYF.

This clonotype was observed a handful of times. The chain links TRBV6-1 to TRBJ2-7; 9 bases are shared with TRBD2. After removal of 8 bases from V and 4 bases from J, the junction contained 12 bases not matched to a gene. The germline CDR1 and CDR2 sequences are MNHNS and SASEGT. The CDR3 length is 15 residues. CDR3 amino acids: CASGRWVLAGYEQYF. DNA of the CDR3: TGTGCCAGCGGCCGATGGGTACTAGCGGGTTACGAGCAGTACTTC.

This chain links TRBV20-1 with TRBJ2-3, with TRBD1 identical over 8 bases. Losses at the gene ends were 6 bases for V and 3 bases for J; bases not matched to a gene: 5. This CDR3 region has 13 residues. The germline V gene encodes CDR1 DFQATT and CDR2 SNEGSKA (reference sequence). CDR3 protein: CSARQGRTDTQYF. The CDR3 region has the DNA TGCAGTGCGAGACAGGGGCGGACAGATACGCAGTATTTT.

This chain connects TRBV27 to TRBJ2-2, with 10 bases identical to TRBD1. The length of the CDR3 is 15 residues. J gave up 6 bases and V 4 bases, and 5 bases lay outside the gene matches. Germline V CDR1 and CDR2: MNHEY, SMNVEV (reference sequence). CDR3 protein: CASSSGQGSPGELFF. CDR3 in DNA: TGTGCCAGCAGTTCGGGACAGGGGAGTCCCGGGGAGCTGTTTTTT.

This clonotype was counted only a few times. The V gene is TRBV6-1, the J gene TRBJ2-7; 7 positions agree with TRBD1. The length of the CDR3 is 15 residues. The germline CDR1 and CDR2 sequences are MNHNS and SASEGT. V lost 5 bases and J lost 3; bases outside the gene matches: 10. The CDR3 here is CASSPEPGQLYEQYF. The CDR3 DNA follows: TGTGCCAGCAGTCCTGAGCCGGGACAGCTCTACGAGCAGTACTTC.

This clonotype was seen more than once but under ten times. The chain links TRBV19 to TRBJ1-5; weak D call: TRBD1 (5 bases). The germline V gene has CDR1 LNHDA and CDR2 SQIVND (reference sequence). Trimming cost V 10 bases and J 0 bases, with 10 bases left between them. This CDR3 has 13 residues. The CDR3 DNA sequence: TGTGCCACTCGGGGCAATAGCAATCAGCCCCAGCATTTT. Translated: CATRGNSNQPQHF.

CDR3 in DNA: TGTGCCAGCAGCCCTGGGACTAGCGGGAGGGAGTACGAGCAGTACTTC. Protein product: CASSPGTSGREYEQYF. The chain is built from TRBV5-4 and TRBJ2-7, with 16 bases lining up with TRBD2. This CDR3 spans 16 amino acids. Germline assignment: CDR1 SGHNT and CDR2 YYREEE (reference sequence). Trimming at V came to 4 bases and at J to 4 bases, leaving 5 bases not matched to a gene.

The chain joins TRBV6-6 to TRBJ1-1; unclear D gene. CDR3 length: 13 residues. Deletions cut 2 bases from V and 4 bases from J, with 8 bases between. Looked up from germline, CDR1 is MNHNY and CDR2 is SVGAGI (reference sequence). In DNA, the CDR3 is TGTGCCAGCAGTTACCCACGGGGCACTGAAGCTTTCTTT. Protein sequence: CASSYPRGTEAFF.

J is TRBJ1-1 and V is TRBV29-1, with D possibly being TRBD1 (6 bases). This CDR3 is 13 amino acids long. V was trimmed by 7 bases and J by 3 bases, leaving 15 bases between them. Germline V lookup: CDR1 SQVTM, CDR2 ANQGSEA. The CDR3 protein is CSATGWEDTEAFF. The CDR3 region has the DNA TGCAGCGCCACAGGGTGGGAGGACACTGAAGCTTTCTTT. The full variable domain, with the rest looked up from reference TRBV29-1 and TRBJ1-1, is SAVISQKPSRDICQRGTSLTIQCQVDSQVTMMFWYRQQPGQSLTLIATANQGSEATYESGFVIDKFPISRPNLTFSTLTVSNMSPEDSSIYLCSATGWEDTEAFFGQGTRLTVV.

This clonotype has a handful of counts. The CDR3: CASSLDPRGGTEAFF. The CDR3 DNA is TGTGCCAGCAGCTTAGACCCCAGGGGAGGGACTGAAGCTTTCTTT. This chain links TRBV7-6 with TRBJ1-1; the D gene is possibly TRBD1 (6 bases). Per germline, CDR1 SGHVS and CDR2 FNYEAQ. The V end lost 1 base, the J end lost 5 bases, and 14 bases lay between the germline ends. The CDR3 runs to 15 residues.

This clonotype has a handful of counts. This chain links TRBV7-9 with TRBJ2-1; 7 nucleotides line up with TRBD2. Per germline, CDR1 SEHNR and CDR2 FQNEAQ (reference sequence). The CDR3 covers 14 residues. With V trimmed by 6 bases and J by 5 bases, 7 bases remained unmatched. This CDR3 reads CASRRASGDNEQFF. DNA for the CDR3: TGTGCCAGCAGACGGGCTAGCGGAGACAATGAGCAGTTCTTC.

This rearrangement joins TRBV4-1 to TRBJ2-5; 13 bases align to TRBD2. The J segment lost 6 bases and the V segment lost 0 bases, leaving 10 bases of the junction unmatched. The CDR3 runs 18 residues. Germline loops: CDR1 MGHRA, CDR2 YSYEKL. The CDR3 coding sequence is TGCGCCAGCAGCCAAGATCCGGGGGGACTAGCGGGGTCAAAGACCCAGTACTTC. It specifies CASSQDPGGLAGSKTQYF.

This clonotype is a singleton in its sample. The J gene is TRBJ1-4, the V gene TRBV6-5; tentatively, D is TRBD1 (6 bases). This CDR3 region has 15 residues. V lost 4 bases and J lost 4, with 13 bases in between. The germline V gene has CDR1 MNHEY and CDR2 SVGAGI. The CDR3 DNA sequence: TGTGCCAGCAGTTCGAGGGACACCTTTAATGAAAAACTGTTTTTT. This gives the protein CASSSRDTFNEKLFF.

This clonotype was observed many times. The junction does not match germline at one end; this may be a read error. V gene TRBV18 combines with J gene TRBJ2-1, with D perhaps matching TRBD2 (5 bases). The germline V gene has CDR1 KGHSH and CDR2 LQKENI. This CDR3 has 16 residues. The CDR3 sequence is CASSPLAGGSYNEQFF. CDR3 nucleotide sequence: TGCGCCAGCAGCCCCCTAGCTGGCGGGTCCTACAATGAGCAGTTCTTC.

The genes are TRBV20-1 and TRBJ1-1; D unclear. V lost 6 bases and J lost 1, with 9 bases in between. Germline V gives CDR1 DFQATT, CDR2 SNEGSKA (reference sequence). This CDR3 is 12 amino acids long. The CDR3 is CSALLWNTEAFF. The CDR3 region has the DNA TGCAGTGCCCTACTGTGGAACACTGAAGCTTTCTTT.

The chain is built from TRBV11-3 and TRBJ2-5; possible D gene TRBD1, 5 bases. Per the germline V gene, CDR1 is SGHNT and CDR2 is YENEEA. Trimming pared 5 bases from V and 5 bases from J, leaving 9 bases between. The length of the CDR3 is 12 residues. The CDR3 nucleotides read TGTGCCAGCAGCCCAGGGTGGGAGACCCAGTACTTC. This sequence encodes CASSPGWETQYF.

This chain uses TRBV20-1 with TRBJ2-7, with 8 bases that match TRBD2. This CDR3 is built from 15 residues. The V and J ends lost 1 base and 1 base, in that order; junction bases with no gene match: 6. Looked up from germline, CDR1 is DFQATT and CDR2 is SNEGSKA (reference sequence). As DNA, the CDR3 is TGCAGTGCTAGAGTCGGCGAGCGGGGGTCCTACGAGCAGTACTTC. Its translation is CSARVGERGSYEQYF.

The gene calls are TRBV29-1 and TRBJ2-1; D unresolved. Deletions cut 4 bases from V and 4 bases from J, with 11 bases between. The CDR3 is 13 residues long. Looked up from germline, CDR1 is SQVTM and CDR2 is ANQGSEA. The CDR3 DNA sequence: TGCAGCGTTGTGGAGCGCGTTTACAATGAGCAGTTCTTC. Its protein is CSVVERVYNEQFF.

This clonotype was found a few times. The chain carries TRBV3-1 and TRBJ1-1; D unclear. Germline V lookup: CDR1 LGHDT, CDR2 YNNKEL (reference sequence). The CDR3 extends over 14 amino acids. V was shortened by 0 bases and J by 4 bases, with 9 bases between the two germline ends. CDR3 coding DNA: TGTGCCAGCAGCCAAGACTGGGTCGGCACTGAAGCTTTCTTT. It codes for CASSQDWVGTEAFF.

The CDR3 protein is CSALGDSANTGELFF. The CDR3 DNA reads TGCAGCGCTCTCGGGGACAGCGCGAACACCGGGGAGCTGTTTTTT. The chain carries TRBV29-1 and TRBJ2-2; 7 bases match TRBD1. The germline V gene encodes CDR1 SQVTM and CDR2 ANQGSEA. This CDR3 comprises 15 residues. The J segment lost 0 bases and the V segment lost 7 bases, leaving 8 bases of the junction unmatched.

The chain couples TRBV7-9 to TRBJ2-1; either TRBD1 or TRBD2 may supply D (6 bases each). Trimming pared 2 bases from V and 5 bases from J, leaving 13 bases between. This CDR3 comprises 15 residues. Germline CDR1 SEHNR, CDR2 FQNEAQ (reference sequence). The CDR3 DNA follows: TGTGCCAGCAGCTTATGGGGGGCAGGCAACAATGAGCAGTTCTTC. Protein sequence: CASSLWGAGNNEQFF.

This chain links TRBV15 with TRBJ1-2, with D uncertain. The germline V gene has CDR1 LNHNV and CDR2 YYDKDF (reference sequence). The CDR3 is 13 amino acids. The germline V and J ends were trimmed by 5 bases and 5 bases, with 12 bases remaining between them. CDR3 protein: CATSPEWRYGYTF. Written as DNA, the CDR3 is TGTGCCACCAGCCCCGAATGGAGATATGGCTACACCTTC.

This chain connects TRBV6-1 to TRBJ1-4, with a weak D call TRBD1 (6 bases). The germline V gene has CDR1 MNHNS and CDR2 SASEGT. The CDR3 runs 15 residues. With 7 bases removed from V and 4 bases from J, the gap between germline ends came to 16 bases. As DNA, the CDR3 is TGTGCCAGCATCTACGGGGGGCTCGGTAATGAAAAACTGTTTTTT. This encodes CASIYGGLGNEKLFF.

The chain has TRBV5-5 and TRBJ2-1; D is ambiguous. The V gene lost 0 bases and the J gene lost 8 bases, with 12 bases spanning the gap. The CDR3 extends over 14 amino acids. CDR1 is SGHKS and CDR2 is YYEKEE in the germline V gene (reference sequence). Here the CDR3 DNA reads TGTGCCAGCAGCTTGGTAACGGTTGGGCATGAGCAGTTCTTC. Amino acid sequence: CASSLVTVGHEQFF.

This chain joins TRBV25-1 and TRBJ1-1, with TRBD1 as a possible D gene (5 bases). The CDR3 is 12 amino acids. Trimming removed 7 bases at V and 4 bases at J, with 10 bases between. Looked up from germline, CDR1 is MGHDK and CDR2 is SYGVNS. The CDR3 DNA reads TGTGCCAGCACGGGGGGATCCACTGAAGCTTTCTTT. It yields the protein CASTGGSTEAFF.

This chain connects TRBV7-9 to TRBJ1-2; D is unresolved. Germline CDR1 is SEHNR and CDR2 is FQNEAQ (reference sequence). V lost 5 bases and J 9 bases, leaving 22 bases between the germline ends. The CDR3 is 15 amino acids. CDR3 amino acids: CASSKIHGGLWRYTF. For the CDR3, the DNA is TGTGCCAGCAGCAAAATCCACGGCGGACTATGGCGCTACACCTTC. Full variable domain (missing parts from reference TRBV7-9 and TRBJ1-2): DTGVSQNPRHKITKRGQNVTFRCDPISEHNRLYWYRQTLGQGPEFLTYFQNEAQLEKSRLLSDRFSAERPKGSFSTLEIQRTEQGDSAMYLCASSKIHGGLWRYTFGSGTRLTVV.